This is a list of T cell receptor beta chains from one sample in a study of regulatory T cells in long-lasting Graves disease. Using its own MiXCR run on the multiplex PCR reads, TCRdb lists one record per CDR3 protein. The sample holds a few hundred thousand distinct CDR3 sequences, about 13% seen once. These data were also filed under a second study, of T cells in Graves' hyperthyroidism and ophthalmopathy.

The sequencing here drew on peripheral blood mononuclear cells (PBMCs), taken at new diagnosis, from a patient treated with antithyroid drugs. The source is a man aged 30 to 45 with Graves disease. CDR3s include the opening cysteine and the closing phenylalanine or tryptophan. The order of the fields is CDR3 DNA, CDR3 protein, clone size, J gene, D gene, V gene. A D gene is named only where the DNA matches it firmly. Size is omitted from some rows. Given values are once, few, many or a class for expanded clones.

TGCAGTGCTACCGGGACTAGTGGGCAAGAGACCCAGTACTTC,CSATGTSGQETQYF,NA,TRBJ2-5,TRBD2,TRBV20-1
TGTGCCAGCAGTGATGAACTATACGGGGAGCTGTTTTTT,CASSDELYGELFF,many,TRBJ2-2,NA,TRBV2
TGCAGCGTTCTCGTGGGGGTCTCTGAAGCTTTCTTT,CSVLVGVSEAFF,many,TRBJ1-1,NA,TRBV29-1
TGTGCCAGCAGCTTCAGTATACATAGCAATCAGCCCCAGCATTTT,CASSFSIHSNQPQHF,many,TRBJ1-5,NA,TRBV7-2
TGTGCCAGTAGTCCCCATGTCCAAGAGACCCAGTACTTC,CASSPHVQETQYF,NA,TRBJ2-5,NA,TRBV19
TGTGCCAGTAGTATGGGCGGGACTTCCACAGATACGCAGTATTTT,CASSMGGTSTDTQYF,few,TRBJ2-3,NA,TRBV19
TGTGCCAGCAGTCCCCTAGCGGGAGGATCCGAGCAGTACTTC,CASSPLAGGSEQYF,many,TRBJ2-7,TRBD2,TRBV6-4
TGTGCCAGCAGTGAGATACAGGGGAGCGAGACCCAGTACTTC,CASSEIQGSETQYF,many,TRBJ2-5,TRBD1,TRBV6-1
TGTGCCAGCAGCTTGGGAACTAGGGGGGACGGGGAGACCCAGTACTTC,CASSLGTRGDGETQYF,few,TRBJ2-5,NA,TRBV5-8
TGCAGTGCTAGAGATACTAGCGGGAGGCCATCAGGCGATGAGCAGTTCTTC,CSARDTSGRPSGDEQFF,NA,TRBJ2-1,TRBD2,TRBV20-1
TGCGCCAGCAAGGAGGCGCTTCTTAGCACCGGGGAGCTGTTTTTT,CASKEALLSTGELFF,NA,TRBJ2-2,NA,TRBV5-1
TGTGCCAGCAGCTTTAGAAACCTCGGATACGAGCAGTACTTC,CASSFRNLGYEQYF,NA,TRBJ2-7,NA,TRBV7-9
TGCAGCGTTGATCGAGGGGGCGATGAGCAGTTCTTC,CSVDRGGDEQFF,many,TRBJ2-1,TRBD1,TRBV29-1
TGCGCCAGCAGCCAAGTAGCAGCAGGGTTTGCAACTAATGAAAAACTGTTTTTT,CASSQVAAGFATNEKLFF,NA,TRBJ1-4,NA,TRBV2
TGTGCCAGCAGTGAAGCTAACACCGGGGAGCTGTTTTTT,CASSEANTGELFF,NA,TRBJ2-2,NA,TRBV6-4
TGTGCCAGCAGCGTAGAAGCTAGCGGGAGACCCTACGAGCAGTACTTC,CASSVEASGRPYEQYF,many,TRBJ2-7,TRBD2,TRBV9